Sequencing of this T cell receptor (beta chain) was carried out in a study of T cells in Graves' hyperthyroidism and ophthalmopathy. This clonotype was seen a few times. From germline, CDR1 is SGHTA and CDR2 FQGTGA. CDR3 length: 13 amino acids. The V end was cut by 7 bases, the J end by 3 bases, with 7 bases between. Regions amplified from RNA transcripts were the TCR beta CDR3 regions. The study used the HTBI primer set for a first-round RT-PCR of the TCR CDR3. TCRdb itself ran the multiplex PCR reads through MiXCR, one entry per CDR3 protein. The sample carries some 650,000 distinct CDR3 sequences, about a sixth recorded once.

The chain is built from TRBV7-3 and TRBJ2-6; no firm D call. Sample: blood. This TCR was recovered from a woman in her thirties or forties with Graves' ophthalmopathy. In nucleotides, the CDR3 is TGTGCCAGCACCCTAAGTGGGGCCAACGTCCTGACTTTC. It encodes CASTLSGANVLTF.